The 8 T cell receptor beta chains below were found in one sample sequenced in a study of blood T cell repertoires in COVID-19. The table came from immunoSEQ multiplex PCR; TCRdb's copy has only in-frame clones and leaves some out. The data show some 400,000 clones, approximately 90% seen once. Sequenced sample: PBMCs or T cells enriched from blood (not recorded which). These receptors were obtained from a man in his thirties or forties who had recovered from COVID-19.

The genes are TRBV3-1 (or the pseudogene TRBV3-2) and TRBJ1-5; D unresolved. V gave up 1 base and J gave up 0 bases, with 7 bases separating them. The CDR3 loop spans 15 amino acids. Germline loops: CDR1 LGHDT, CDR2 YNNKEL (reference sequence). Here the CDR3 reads CASSQGFYSNQPQHF. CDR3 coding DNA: TGTGCCAGCAGCCAAGGATTCTATAGCAATCAGCCCCAGCATTTT.

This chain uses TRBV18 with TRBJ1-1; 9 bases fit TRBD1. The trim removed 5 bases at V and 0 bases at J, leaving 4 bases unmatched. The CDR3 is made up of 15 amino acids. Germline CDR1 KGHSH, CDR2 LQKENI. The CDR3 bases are TGTGCCAGCTCAGAACAGGGGGCCCTGAACACTGAAGCTTTCTTT. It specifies CASSEQGALNTEAFF. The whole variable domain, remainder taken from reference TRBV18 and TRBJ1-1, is NAGVMQNPRHLVRRRGQEARLRCSPMKGHSHVYWYRQLPEEGLKFMVYLQKENIIDESGMPKERFSAEFPKEGPSILRIQQVVRGDSAAYFCASSEQGALNTEAFFGQGTRLTVV.

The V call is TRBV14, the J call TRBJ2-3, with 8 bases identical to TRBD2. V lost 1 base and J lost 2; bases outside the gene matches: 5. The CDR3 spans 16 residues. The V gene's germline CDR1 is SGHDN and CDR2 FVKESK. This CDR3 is CASSQAAGVTTDTQYF. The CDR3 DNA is TGTGCCAGCAGCCAAGCAGCGGGAGTTACCACAGATACGCAGTATTTT.

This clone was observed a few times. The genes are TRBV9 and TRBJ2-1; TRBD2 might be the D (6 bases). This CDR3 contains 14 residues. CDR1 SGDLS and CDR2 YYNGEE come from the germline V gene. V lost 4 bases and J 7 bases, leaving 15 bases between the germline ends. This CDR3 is CASSPRWRVNEQFF. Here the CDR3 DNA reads TGTGCCAGCAGCCCGCGTTGGAGGGTAAATGAGCAGTTCTTC.

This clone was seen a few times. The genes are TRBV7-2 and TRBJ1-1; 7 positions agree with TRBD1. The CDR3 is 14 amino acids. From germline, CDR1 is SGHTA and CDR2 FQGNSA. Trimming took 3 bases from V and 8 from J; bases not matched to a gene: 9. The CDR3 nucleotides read TGTGCCAGCAGCTTTAACTTCTGGGACAGAGAAGCTTTCTTT. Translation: CASSFNFWDREAFF.

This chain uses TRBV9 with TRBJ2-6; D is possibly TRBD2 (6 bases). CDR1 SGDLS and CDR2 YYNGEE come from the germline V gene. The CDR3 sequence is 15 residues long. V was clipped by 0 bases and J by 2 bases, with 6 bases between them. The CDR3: CASSVAGAGANVLTF. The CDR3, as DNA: TGTGCCAGCAGCGTAGCGGGGGCTGGGGCCAACGTCCTGACTTTC.

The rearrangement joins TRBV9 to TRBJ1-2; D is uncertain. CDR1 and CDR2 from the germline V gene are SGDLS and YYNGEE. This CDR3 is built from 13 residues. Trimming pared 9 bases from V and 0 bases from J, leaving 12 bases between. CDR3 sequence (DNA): TGTGCCACCTCAAGCCCGGCTAACTATGGCTACACCTTC. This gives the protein CATSSPANYGYTF.

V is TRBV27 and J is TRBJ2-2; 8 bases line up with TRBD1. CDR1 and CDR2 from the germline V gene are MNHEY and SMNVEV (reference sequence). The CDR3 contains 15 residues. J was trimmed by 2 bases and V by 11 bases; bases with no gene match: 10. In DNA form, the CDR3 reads TGTGCCGTTTCTCCCAGGGGGCTAAACACCGGGGAGCTGTTTTTT. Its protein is CAVSPRGLNTGELFF.